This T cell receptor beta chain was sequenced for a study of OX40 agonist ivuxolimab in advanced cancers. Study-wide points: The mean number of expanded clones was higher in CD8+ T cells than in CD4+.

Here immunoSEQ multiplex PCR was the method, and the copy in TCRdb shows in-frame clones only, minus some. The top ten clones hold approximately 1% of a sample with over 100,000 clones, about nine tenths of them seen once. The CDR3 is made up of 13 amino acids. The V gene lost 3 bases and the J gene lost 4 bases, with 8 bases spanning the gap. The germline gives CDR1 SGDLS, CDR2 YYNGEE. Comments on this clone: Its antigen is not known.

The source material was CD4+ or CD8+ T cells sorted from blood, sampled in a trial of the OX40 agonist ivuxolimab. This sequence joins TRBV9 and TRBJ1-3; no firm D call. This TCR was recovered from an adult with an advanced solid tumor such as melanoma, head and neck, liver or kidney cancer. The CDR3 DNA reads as TGTGCCAGCAGCGGATTACAGGGAAACACCATATATTTT. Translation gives CASSGLQGNTIYF.